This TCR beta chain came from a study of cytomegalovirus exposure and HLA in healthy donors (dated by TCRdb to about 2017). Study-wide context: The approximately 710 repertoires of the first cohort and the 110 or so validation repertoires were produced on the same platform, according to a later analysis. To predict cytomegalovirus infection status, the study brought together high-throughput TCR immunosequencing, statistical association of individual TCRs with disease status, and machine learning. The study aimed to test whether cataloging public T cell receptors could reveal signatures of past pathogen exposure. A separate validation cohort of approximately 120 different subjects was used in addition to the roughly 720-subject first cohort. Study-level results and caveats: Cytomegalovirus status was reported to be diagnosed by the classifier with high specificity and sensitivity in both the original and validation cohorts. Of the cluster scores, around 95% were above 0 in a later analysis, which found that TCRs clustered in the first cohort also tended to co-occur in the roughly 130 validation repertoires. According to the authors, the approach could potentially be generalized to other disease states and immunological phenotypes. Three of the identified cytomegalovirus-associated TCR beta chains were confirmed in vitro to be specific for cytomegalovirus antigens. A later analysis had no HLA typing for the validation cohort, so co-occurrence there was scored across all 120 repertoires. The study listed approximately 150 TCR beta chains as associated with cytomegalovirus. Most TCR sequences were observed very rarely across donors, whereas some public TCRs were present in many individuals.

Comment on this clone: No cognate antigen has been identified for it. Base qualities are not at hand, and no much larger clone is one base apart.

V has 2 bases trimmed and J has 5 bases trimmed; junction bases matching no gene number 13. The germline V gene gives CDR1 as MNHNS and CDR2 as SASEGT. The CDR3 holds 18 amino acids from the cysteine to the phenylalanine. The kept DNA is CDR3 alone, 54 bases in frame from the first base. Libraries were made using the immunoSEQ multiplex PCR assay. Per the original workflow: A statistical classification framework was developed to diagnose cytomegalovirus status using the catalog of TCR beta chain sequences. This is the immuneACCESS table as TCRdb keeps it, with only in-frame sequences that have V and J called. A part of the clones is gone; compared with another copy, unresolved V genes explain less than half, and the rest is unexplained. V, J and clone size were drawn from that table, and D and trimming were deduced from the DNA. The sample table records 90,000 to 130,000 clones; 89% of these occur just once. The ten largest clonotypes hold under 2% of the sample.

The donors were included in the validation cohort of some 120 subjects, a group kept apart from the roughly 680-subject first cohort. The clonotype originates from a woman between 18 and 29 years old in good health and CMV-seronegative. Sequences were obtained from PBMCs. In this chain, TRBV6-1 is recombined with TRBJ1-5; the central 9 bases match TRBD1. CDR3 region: CASSERDRETSPYQPQHF. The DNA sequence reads TGTGCCAGCAGTGAACGGGACAGGGAAACTTCGCCCTATCAGCCCCAGCATTTT.